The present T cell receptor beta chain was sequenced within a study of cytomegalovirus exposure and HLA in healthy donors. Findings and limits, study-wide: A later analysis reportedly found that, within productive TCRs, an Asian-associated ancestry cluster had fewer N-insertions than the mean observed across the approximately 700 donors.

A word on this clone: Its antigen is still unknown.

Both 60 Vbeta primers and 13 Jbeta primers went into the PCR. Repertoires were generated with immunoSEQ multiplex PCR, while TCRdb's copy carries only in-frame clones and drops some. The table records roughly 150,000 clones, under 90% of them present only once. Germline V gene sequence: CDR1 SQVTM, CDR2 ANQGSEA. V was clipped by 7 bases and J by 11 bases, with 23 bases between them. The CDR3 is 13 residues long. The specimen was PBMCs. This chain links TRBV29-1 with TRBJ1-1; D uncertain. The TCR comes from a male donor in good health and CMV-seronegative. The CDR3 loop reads CSAGDYGPGGAFF. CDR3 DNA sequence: TGCAGCGCAGGCGACTACGGACCCGGCGGGGCTTTCTTT.